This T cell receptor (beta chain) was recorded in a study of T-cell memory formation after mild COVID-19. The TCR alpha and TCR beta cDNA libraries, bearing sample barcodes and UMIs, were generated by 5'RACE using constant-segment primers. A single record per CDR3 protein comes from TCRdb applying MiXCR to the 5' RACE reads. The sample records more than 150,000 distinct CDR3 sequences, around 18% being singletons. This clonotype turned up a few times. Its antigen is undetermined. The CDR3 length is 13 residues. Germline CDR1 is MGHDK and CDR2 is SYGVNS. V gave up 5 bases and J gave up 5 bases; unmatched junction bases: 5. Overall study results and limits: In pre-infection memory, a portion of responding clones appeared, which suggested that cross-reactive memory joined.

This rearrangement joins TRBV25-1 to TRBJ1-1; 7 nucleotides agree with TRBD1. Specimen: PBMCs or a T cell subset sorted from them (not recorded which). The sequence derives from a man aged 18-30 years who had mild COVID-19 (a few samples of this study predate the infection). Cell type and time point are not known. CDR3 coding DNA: TGTGCCAGCAGTAAGGGACAGAGGACTGAAGCTTTCTTT. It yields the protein CASSKGQRTEAFF.